These 17 T cell receptor beta chains were all obtained from the same sample, sequenced in a study of glioma-infiltrating T cells after dendritic cell vaccination. The protocol was immunoSEQ multiplex PCR, while the TCRdb copy is restricted to in-frame clones and leaves out a portion. The sample holds tens of thousands of clones, approximately 80% seen once. The specimen was blood, collected before dendritic cell vaccination. These receptors were taken from a human donor with glioblastoma.

The chain carries TRBV4-2 and TRBJ2-1; 7 nucleotides match TRBD1. V gave up 5 bases and J gave up 0 bases; unmatched junction bases: 7. This CDR3 comprises 16 residues. The germline gives CDR1 LGHNA, CDR2 YNFKEQ. The CDR3 DNA is TGTGCCAGCAGCAAAGGGGGCGGTGACTCCTACAATGAGCAGTTCTTC. This codes for CASSKGGGDSYNEQFF.

The chain uses TRBV5-4 and TRBJ2-5; 8 bases line up with TRBD2. The V and J ends lost 1 base and 0 bases, in that order; junction bases with no gene match: 2. The CDR3 has 15 amino acids. Germline CDR1 reads SGHNT; CDR2 reads YYREEE (reference sequence). The CDR3, as DNA: TGTGCCAGCAGCTTGACTAGCGGTAACCAAGAGACCCAGTACTTC. Translation gives CASSLTSGNQETQYF.

The V and J genes are TRBV6-5 and TRBJ1-2; no definite D call. CDR1 is MNHEY, CDR2 SVGAGI, per germline. Between the trimmed V and J ends, which lost 0 bases and 8 bases, there was a span of 16 bases. The CDR3 spans 15 residues. The CDR3 coding sequence is TGTGCCAGCAGTTACTCGTCCCGTTCCCAGTCGGGCTACACCTTC. It encodes CASSYSSRSQSGYTF.

The count of this clone is one. J is TRBJ1-2 and V is TRBV6-6; no firm D call. CDR3 length: 12 amino acids. Trimming removed 6 bases from V and 3 bases from J, with 8 bases in between. CDR1 is MNHNY and CDR2 is SVGAGI in the germline V gene (reference sequence). CDR3 bases: TGTGCCAGCAGCCCAGGTGACTATGGCTACACCTTC. Translating gives CASSPGDYGYTF.

The chain is built from TRBV7-2 and TRBJ2-3, with 9 bases fitting TRBD2. V was clipped by 6 bases and J by 6 bases; unmatched bases: 13. CDR1 and CDR2 from the germline V gene are SGHTA and FQGNSA. The CDR3 consists of 16 residues. Here the CDR3 DNA reads TGTGCCAGCAGAGATACGTTAGCGGGGGCGGGGGATACGCAGTATTTT. It encodes CASRDTLAGAGDTQYF.

The J gene is TRBJ1-3, the V gene TRBV27; D is possibly TRBD1 (5 bases). CDR1 is MNHEY and CDR2 is SMNVEV in the germline V gene (reference sequence). The CDR3 extends over 16 amino acids. V dropped 8 bases and J dropped 1 base, with 18 bases sitting between them. CDR3 protein: CASRDHPGGSGNTIYF. The DNA of the CDR3 is TGTGCCAGCCGTGACCACCCCGGGGGTTCTGGAAACACCATATATTTT.

This chain joins TRBV5-4 and TRBJ2-2; 7 nucleotides align to TRBD1. The CDR3 runs 16 residues. J was trimmed by 3 bases and V by 4 bases; bases with no gene match: 9. Germline CDR1 SGHNT, CDR2 YYREEE (reference sequence). CDR3 DNA sequence: TGTGCCAGCAGCGACAGGGATATAATCGACACCGGGGAGCTGTTTTTT. As protein: CASSDRDIIDTGELFF.

The genes are TRBV5-5 and TRBJ2-3; 7 nucleotides agree with TRBD1. This CDR3 is 17 amino acids long. Germline-derived CDR1 and CDR2 are SGHKS and YYEKEE (reference sequence). Trimming cost V 0 bases and J 3 bases; bases outside gene matches: 10. The CDR3 reads CASSLERGGVRTDTQYF. CDR3 coding DNA: TGTGCCAGCAGCTTGGAGCGAGGGGGCGTGCGGACAGATACGCAGTATTTT. The full variable domain, rest sourced from reference TRBV5-5 and TRBJ2-3, is DAGVTQSPTHLIKTRGQQVTLRCSPISGHKSVSWYQQVLGQGPQFIFQYYEKEERGRGNFPDRFSARQFPNYSSELNVNALLLGDSALYLCASSLERGGVRTDTQYFGPGTRLTVL.

The rearrangement joins TRBV5-1 to TRBJ1-5; D ambiguous. The CDR3 is made up of 15 amino acids. V was trimmed by 1 base and J by 3 bases, leaving 11 bases between them. The germline V gene encodes CDR1 SGHRS and CDR2 YFSETQ. The CDR3: CASSLFSGPNQPQHF. The CDR3 nucleotides are TGCGCCAGCAGCTTGTTCTCTGGGCCCAATCAGCCCCAGCATTTT.

The chain couples TRBV7-9 to TRBJ2-2, with D maybe TRBD2 (5 bases). V lost 3 bases to trimming and J lost 7 bases, with 9 bases between them. The CDR3 is 13 residues long. Germline V CDR1 and CDR2: SEHNR, FQNEAQ (reference sequence). The CDR3 region has the DNA TGTGCCAGCAGCTTGGGGAGTTACGGGGAGCTGTTTTTT. This codes for CASSLGSYGELFF.

This rearrangement joins TRBV10-3 to TRBJ1-2, with 8 bases matching TRBD1. Trimming cost V 7 bases and J 3 bases; bases outside gene matches: 16. Per germline, CDR1 ENHRY and CDR2 SYGVKD. This CDR3 has 17 residues. CDR3 region: CAINPGLGVGQDYGYTF. CDR3 nucleotide sequence: TGTGCCATCAATCCTGGTCTGGGGGTGGGACAGGACTATGGCTACACCTTC.

The rearrangement links TRBV18 to TRBJ2-7; TRBD2 matches at 15 bases. Losses at the gene ends were 6 bases for V and 0 bases for J; bases not matched to a gene: 12. Germline V lookup: CDR1 KGHSH, CDR2 LQKENI. CDR3 length: 19 residues. The DNA of the CDR3 is TGTGCCAGCTCCCTCTCCGGGACTAGCGGGAGGATTAGCTCCTACGAGCAGTACGTC. This encodes CASSLSGTSGRISSYEQYV.

The chain is built from TRBV7-8 and TRBJ1-2, with TRBD1 identical over 9 bases. V lost 2 bases and J lost 3; bases outside the gene matches: 7. The CDR3 sequence is 16 residues long. Germline V gene sequence: CDR1 SGHVS, CDR2 FQNEAQ. The CDR3, as DNA: TGTGCCAGCAGCTTAAAACCCGGGACAGGGTACTATGGCTACACCTTC. Encoded protein: CASSLKPGTGYYGYTF.

The CDR3 sequence: CASRPTGEPLGYTF. As DNA, the CDR3 is TGTGCCAGCCGTCCGACAGGGGAGCCCCTTGGCTACACCTTC. V and J are TRBV7-2 and TRBJ1-2; 8 positions agree with TRBD1. V gave up 8 bases and J gave up 7 bases; unmatched junction bases: 12. The CDR3 is made up of 14 amino acids. Germline V lookup: CDR1 SGHTA, CDR2 FQGNSA. The complete variable domain, with remaining parts taken from reference TRBV7-2 and TRBJ1-2, reads GAGVSQSPSNKVTEKGKDVELRCDPISGHTALYWYRQSLGQGLEFLIYFQGNSAPDKSGLPSDRFSAERTGGSVSTLTIQRTQQEDSAVYLCASRPTGEPLGYTFGSGTRLTVV.

This chain joins TRBV6-5 and TRBJ1-1; D is ambiguous. Trimming shortened V by 3 bases and J by 1 base, and 6 bases separated the two germline ends. The CDR3 consists of 13 residues. Germline V lookup: CDR1 MNHEY, CDR2 SVGAGI. The CDR3 spells CASSYMRNTEAFF. Here the CDR3 DNA reads TGTGCCAGCAGTTATATGAGGAACACTGAAGCTTTCTTT.

The chain carries TRBV27 and TRBJ2-2; 13 nucleotides align to TRBD2. CDR1 is MNHEY and CDR2 is SMNVEV in the germline V gene (reference sequence). The V segment lost 9 bases and the J segment 4 bases; nucleotides outside the gene matches: 5. The CDR3 has 15 residues. For the CDR3, the DNA is TGTGCCAGTAATGGACTAGCGGGGGTCACCGGGGAGCTGTTTTTT. It encodes CASNGLAGVTGELFF.

This clone came up a few times. In nucleotides, the CDR3 is TGTGCCAGCAGCTCTCCGAACACTGAAGCTTTCTTT. Protein product: CASSSPNTEAFF. The rearrangement uses TRBV7-6 and TRBJ1-1; D gene ambiguous. The CDR3 length is 12 residues. CDR1 is SGHVS and CDR2 is FNYEAQ in the germline V gene. Deletions cut 4 bases from V and 1 base from J, with 4 bases between.